Here is one T cell receptor beta chain with its context. Its cognate antigen is unknown. These data come from a study of T cells in Graves' hyperthyroidism and ophthalmopathy. Whole-study context: Peripheral blood was collected at initial diagnosis, before any treatment. Study-wide results and limits: It was a median approximately six months before onset that the model predicted ophthalmopathy.

TCR beta CDR3 regions were amplified from RNA transcripts. Researchers ran a first-round RT-PCR on the TCR CDR3 using the HTBI primer set. Via MiXCR, TCRdb re-called the multiplex PCR reads, giving one row per CDR3 protein. The table lists around 420,000 distinct CDR3 sequences, about a sixth of them singletons. Absence of ophthalmopathy progression within 18 months defined stable Graves' hyperthyroidism. With a duration under 2 months, the hyperthyroidism was newly diagnosed in patients aged 18 to 65. The CDR3 totals 12 residues. The germline CDR1 and CDR2 sequences are SEHNR and FQNEAQ (reference sequence). V lost 2 bases and J lost 9, with 5 bases in between.

The source is a young woman with Graves' hyperthyroidism. The sequencing sample was made of blood. The chain is built from TRBV7-9 and TRBJ2-6; the D is unclear. The CDR3 DNA follows: TGTGCCAGCAGCTTATGGGACAACGTCCTGACTTTC. Amino acid sequence: CASSLWDNVLTF.